This is a list of T cell receptor beta chains from one sample in a study of CD8+ T cells in alopecia areata. The table came from immunoSEQ multiplex PCR; TCRdb's copy has only in-frame clones and leaves some out. The table has some 240,000 clones, more than 45% seen once; the top ten hold roughly 1.4%. The source material was CD4+ T cells sorted from blood, sampled at week 4, from a patient treated with tofacitinib. These receptors were collected from a human donor with alopecia areata. Both conserved end residues are part of each CDR3. Each record gives: CDR3 protein, CDR3 DNA, D gene, V gene, J gene, clone size. A D gene is named only where the DNA matches it firmly. Clone size is not always given. Where it is, it says once, few, many or a class for expanded clones.

CDR3aa: CSVAVSGDEQFF; CDR3nt: TGCAGCGTAGCAGTATCAGGGGATGAGCAGTTCTTC; d_gene: NA; v_gene: TRBV29-1; j_gene: TRBJ2-1; abundance: NA
CDR3aa: CASSPKGAGNFANTGELFF; CDR3nt: TGCGCCAGCAGCCCCAAGGGGGCAGGGAATTTCGCGAACACCGGGGAGCTGTTTTTT; d_gene: TRBD1; v_gene: TRBV4-3; j_gene: TRBJ2-2; abundance: once
CDR3aa: CAWGPTPLHF; CDR3nt: TGTGCCTGGGGACCCACACCCCTCCACTTT; d_gene: NA; v_gene: TRBV30; j_gene: TRBJ1-6; abundance: NA
CDR3aa: CASRETGSGANVLTF; CDR3nt: TGCGCCAGCAGGGAGACAGGGTCTGGGGCCAACGTCCTGACTTTC; d_gene: TRBD1; v_gene: TRBV5-1; j_gene: TRBJ2-6; abundance: once
CDR3aa: CASSPPDRASDSPLHF; CDR3nt: TGTGCCAGCTCACCCCCGGACAGGGCAAGTGATTCACCCCTCCACTTT; d_gene: TRBD1; v_gene: TRBV18; j_gene: TRBJ1-6; abundance: NA
CDR3aa: CASSHPGGSGEQYF; CDR3nt: TGTGCCAGCAGTCACCCAGGGGGATCAGGCGAGCAGTACTTC; d_gene: TRBD1; v_gene: TRBV25-1; j_gene: TRBJ2-7; abundance: NA
CDR3aa: CASRHSTNGDTQYF; CDR3nt: TGTGCCAGCAGGCACAGTACAAATGGGGATACGCAGTATTTT; d_gene: NA; v_gene: TRBV6-1; j_gene: TRBJ2-3; abundance: NA
CDR3aa: CASSLVVENIQYF; CDR3nt: TGTGCCAGCAGCTTAGTTGTCGAAAACATTCAGTACTTC; d_gene: NA; v_gene: TRBV7-2; j_gene: TRBJ2-4; abundance: NA
CDR3aa: CATSREGLTNSPLHF; CDR3nt: TGTGCCACCAGCAGAGAAGGGCTGACGAATTCACCCCTCCACTTT; d_gene: NA; v_gene: TRBV15; j_gene: TRBJ1-6; abundance: NA
CDR3aa: CASSSDRDSEAFF; CDR3nt: TGTGCCAGCAGCTCCGACAGGGATTCAGAAGCTTTCTTT; d_gene: TRBD1; v_gene: TRBV7-2; j_gene: TRBJ1-1; abundance: NA
CDR3aa: CATTGTLLNTEAFF; CDR3nt: TGTGCCACCACGGGGACCCTACTGAACACTGAAGCTTTCTTT; d_gene: NA; v_gene: TRBV6-5; j_gene: TRBJ1-1; abundance: NA
CDR3aa: CASSFTGIRDSPLHF; CDR3nt: TGTGCCAGCAGTTTCACAGGGATTAGGGATTCACCCCTCCACTTT; d_gene: NA; v_gene: TRBV27; j_gene: TRBJ1-6; abundance: NA
CDR3aa: CASSALTASGANVLTF; CDR3nt: TGTGCCAGCAGTGCCCTAACCGCATCTGGGGCCAACGTCCTGACTTTC; d_gene: NA; v_gene: TRBV27; j_gene: TRBJ2-6; abundance: few
CDR3aa: CASIQGARTGELFF; CDR3nt: TGTGCCAGTATACAGGGGGCGCGGACCGGGGAGCTGTTTTTT; d_gene: TRBD1; v_gene: TRBV19; j_gene: TRBJ2-2; abundance: NA
CDR3aa: CSAYTDTQYF; CDR3nt: TGCAGCGCATACACAGATACGCAGTATTTT; d_gene: NA; v_gene: TRBV29-1; j_gene: TRBJ2-3; abundance: NA
CDR3aa: CASSQTRERQETQYF; CDR3nt: TGCGCCAGCAGCCAGACTAGAGAGAGGCAAGAGACCCAGTACTTC; d_gene: NA; v_gene: TRBV4-3; j_gene: TRBJ2-5; abundance: NA
CDR3aa: CASSSRTTHEQYF; CDR3nt: TGTGCCAGCAGTTCTAGGACAACTCACGAGCAGTACTTC; d_gene: NA; v_gene: TRBV27; j_gene: TRBJ2-7; abundance: once
CDR3aa: CATSRDDGSYEQYF; CDR3nt: TGTGCCACCAGCAGAGATGATGGCAGCTACGAGCAGTACTTC; d_gene: NA; v_gene: TRBV15; j_gene: TRBJ2-7; abundance: few
CDR3aa: CSVDRADTYNEQFF; CDR3nt: TGCAGCGTTGACAGGGCAGACACCTACAATGAGCAGTTCTTC; d_gene: NA; v_gene: TRBV29-1; j_gene: TRBJ2-1; abundance: NA
CDR3aa: CAWTGLNEQYF; CDR3nt: TGTGCCTGGACAGGGTTGAACGAGCAGTACTTC; d_gene: NA; v_gene: TRBV30; j_gene: TRBJ2-7; abundance: NA
CDR3aa: CASIWTEGEKLFF; CDR3nt: TGTGCCAGCATATGGACAGAGGGTGAAAAACTGTTTTTT; d_gene: NA; v_gene: TRBV2; j_gene: TRBJ1-4; abundance: NA
CDR3aa: CSVAQGAGSPLHF; CDR3nt: TGCAGCGTGGCACAGGGGGCGGGTTCACCCCTCCACTTT; d_gene: TRBD1; v_gene: TRBV29-1; j_gene: TRBJ1-6; abundance: NA
CDR3aa: CASSLGGEQYF; CDR3nt: TGTGCCAGCAGTCTCGGGGGCGAGCAGTACTTC; d_gene: NA; v_gene: TRBV28; j_gene: TRBJ2-7; abundance: NA
CDR3aa: CASSGGVTPLDEQFF; CDR3nt: TGTGCCAGCAGCGGGGGCGTAACTCCCCTCGATGAGCAGTTCTTC; d_gene: NA; v_gene: TRBV9; j_gene: TRBJ2-1; abundance: NA
CDR3aa: CSVTSSSYEQYF; CDR3nt: TGCAGCGTGACTAGCAGTTCCTACGAGCAGTACTTC; d_gene: TRBD2; v_gene: TRBV29-1; j_gene: TRBJ2-7; abundance: many
CDR3aa: CATSRGAGQGKVSPLHF; CDR3nt: TGTGCCACCAGCAGGGGTGCAGGACAGGGGAAGGTTTCACCCCTCCACTTT; d_gene: TRBD1; v_gene: TRBV15; j_gene: TRBJ1-6; abundance: NA
CDR3aa: CAWEEGSRAIYGYTF; CDR3nt: TGTGCCTGGGAGGAGGGCTCACGGGCCATCTATGGCTACACCTTC; d_gene: NA; v_gene: TRBV30; j_gene: TRBJ1-2; abundance: few
CDR3aa: CASTRTGVNTEAFF; CDR3nt: TGTGCCAGCACCAGAACAGGAGTAAACACTGAAGCTTTCTTT; d_gene: NA; v_gene: TRBV2; j_gene: TRBJ1-1; abundance: NA
CDR3aa: CAWEIQGADIQYF; CDR3nt: TGTGCCTGGGAAATACAGGGGGCGGACATTCAGTACTTC; d_gene: TRBD1; v_gene: TRBV30; j_gene: TRBJ2-4; abundance: NA
CDR3aa: CASSSGQLSSYNEQFF; CDR3nt: TGCGCCAGCAGCTCTGGGCAGCTTAGCTCCTACAATGAGCAGTTCTTC; d_gene: NA; v_gene: TRBV5-1; j_gene: TRBJ2-1; abundance: few
CDR3aa: CASSLMGSGNNEQFF; CDR3nt: TGTGCCAGCAGCTTGATGGGTAGCGGCAACAATGAGCAGTTCTTC; d_gene: NA; v_gene: TRBV5-6; j_gene: TRBJ2-1; abundance: NA
CDR3aa: CSVEARLRRDTQYF; CDR3nt: TGCAGCGTTGAAGCGAGACTGAGACGAGATACGCAGTATTTT; d_gene: NA; v_gene: TRBV29-1; j_gene: TRBJ2-3; abundance: NA
CDR3aa: CATGTSENTQYF; CDR3nt: TGTGCCACTGGGACTAGCGAAAATACGCAGTATTTT; d_gene: TRBD2; v_gene: TRBV10-3; j_gene: TRBJ2-3; abundance: few
CDR3aa: CASSGWAENTDTQYF; CDR3nt: TGTGCCAGCAGTGGGTGGGCGGAGAACACAGATACGCAGTATTTT; d_gene: NA; v_gene: TRBV25-1; j_gene: TRBJ2-3; abundance: NA
CDR3aa: CSVERQMNTEAFF; CDR3nt: TGCAGCGTTGAAAGGCAGATGAACACTGAAGCTTTCTTT; d_gene: NA; v_gene: TRBV29-1; j_gene: TRBJ1-1; abundance: NA
CDR3aa: CAWSVWGPGRSSYEQYF; CDR3nt: TGTGCCTGGAGTGTATGGGGGCCAGGCAGGAGCTCCTACGAGCAGTACTTC; d_gene: NA; v_gene: TRBV30; j_gene: TRBJ2-7; abundance: NA
CDR3aa: CASSLRSGKNTGELFF; CDR3nt: TGTGCCAGCAGCTTAAGATCCGGGAAGAACACCGGGGAGCTGTTTTTT; d_gene: NA; v_gene: TRBV7-8; j_gene: TRBJ2-2; abundance: many
CDR3aa: CASSDSSRTRRELFF; CDR3nt: TGTGCCAGCAGTGACTCGAGTCGGACCCGCCGGGAGCTGTTTTTT; d_gene: NA; v_gene: TRBV6-4; j_gene: TRBJ2-2; abundance: NA
CDR3aa: CASSLRQGDSQPQHF; CDR3nt: TGTGCCAGCAGCTTGAGACAGGGGGATAGTCAGCCCCAGCATTTT; d_gene: TRBD1; v_gene: TRBV5-5; j_gene: TRBJ1-5; abundance: NA
CDR3aa: CAWSREPGQPQHF; CDR3nt: TGTGCCTGGAGTCGTGAGCCGGGTCAGCCCCAGCATTTT; d_gene: NA; v_gene: TRBV30; j_gene: TRBJ1-5; abundance: NA
CDR3aa: CASSLRQGFGQPQHF; CDR3nt: TGTGCCAGCAGCTTACGACAGGGTTTTGGTCAGCCCCAGCATTTT; d_gene: TRBD1; v_gene: TRBV11-2; j_gene: TRBJ1-5; abundance: NA
CDR3aa: CASSYTGKETQYF; CDR3nt: TGTGCCAGCAGTTATACCGGGAAAGAGACCCAGTACTTC; d_gene: NA; v_gene: TRBV27; j_gene: TRBJ2-5; abundance: NA
CDR3aa: CASSPGQGGEKLFF; CDR3nt: TGTGCCAGCAGTCCGGGACAGGGTGGCGAAAAACTGTTTTTT; d_gene: TRBD1; v_gene: TRBV6-1; j_gene: TRBJ1-4; abundance: few
CDR3aa: CASSRESNQPQHF; CDR3nt: TGTGCCAGCAGTCGGGAAAGCAATCAGCCCCAGCATTTT; d_gene: NA; v_gene: TRBV27; j_gene: TRBJ1-5; abundance: NA
CDR3aa: CASRLGGTDTQYF; CDR3nt: TGTGCCAGCAGGCTAGGGGGCACAGATACGCAGTATTTT; d_gene: NA; v_gene: TRBV2; j_gene: TRBJ2-3; abundance: NA
CDR3aa: CSVDGDGYTF; CDR3nt: TGCAGCGTTGATGGGGATGGCTACACCTTC; d_gene: NA; v_gene: TRBV29-1; j_gene: TRBJ1-2; abundance: NA
CDR3aa: CASSEGYYEQYF; CDR3nt: TGTGCCAGCAGTGAGGGCTACTACGAGCAGTACTTC; d_gene: NA; v_gene: TRBV25-1; j_gene: TRBJ2-7; abundance: few
CDR3aa: CASSLPSGDLNEQFF; CDR3nt: TGTGCCAGCAGCTTGCCTAGCGGGGATCTCAATGAGCAGTTCTTC; d_gene: TRBD2; v_gene: TRBV5-6; j_gene: TRBJ2-1; abundance: many